This T cell receptor beta chain is from a study of response to subunit inactivated influenza vaccine. Overall study findings and caveats: Each seasonal influenza vaccination, the authors suggested, recruits few new T cells.

This clonotype was seen only a few times. The antigen remains undetermined. Each CDR3 protein is one row after TCRdb ran MiXCR on the RT-PCR reads. Among 650,000 to 800,000 distinct CDR3 sequences listed, 18% were seen once. With 6 bases clipped from V and 4 bases from J, the junction kept 13 bases outside the gene matches. Germline V gene lookup returns CDR1 MDHEN and CDR2 SYDVKM. The CDR3 is 16 amino acids. The receptor comes from a man aged 50-60 years who received an inactivated influenza vaccine. The input for sequencing was PBMCs from blood, taken around 5 days after vaccination. J is TRBJ1-2 and V is TRBV28, with 8 bases matching TRBD1. This chain's CDR3 is CASSPYTGTGFYGYTF. For the CDR3, the DNA is TGTGCCAGCAGCCCATATACCGGGACAGGATTCTATGGCTACACCTTC.